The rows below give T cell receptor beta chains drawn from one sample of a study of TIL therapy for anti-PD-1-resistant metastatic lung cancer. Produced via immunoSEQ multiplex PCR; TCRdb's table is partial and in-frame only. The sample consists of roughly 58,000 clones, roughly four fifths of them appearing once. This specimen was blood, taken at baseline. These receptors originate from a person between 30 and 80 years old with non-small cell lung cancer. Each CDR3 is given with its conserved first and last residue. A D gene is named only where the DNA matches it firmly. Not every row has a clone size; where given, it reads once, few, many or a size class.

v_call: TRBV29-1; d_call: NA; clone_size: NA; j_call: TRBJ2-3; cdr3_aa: CSVRRTYGADTQYF; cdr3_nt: TGCAGCGTTCGGCGTACTTATGGGGCAGATACGCAGTATTTT
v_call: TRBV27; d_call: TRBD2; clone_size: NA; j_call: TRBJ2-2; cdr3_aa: CASRWTSGANTGELFF; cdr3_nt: TGTGCCAGCCGCTGGACTAGCGGAGCGAACACCGGGGAGCTGTTTTTT
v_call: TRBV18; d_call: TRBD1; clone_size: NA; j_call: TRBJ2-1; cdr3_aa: CASSPPGQYNEQFF; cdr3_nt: TGTGCCAGCTCACCACCGGGACAGTACAATGAGCAGTTCTTC
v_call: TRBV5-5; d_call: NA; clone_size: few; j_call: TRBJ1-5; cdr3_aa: CASSRIGTTAGQPQHF; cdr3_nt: TGTGCCAGCAGCCGAATTGGGACCACGGCAGGTCAGCCCCAGCATTTT
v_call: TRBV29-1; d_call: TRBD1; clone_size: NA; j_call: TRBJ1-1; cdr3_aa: CSVEGSDRTNTEAFF; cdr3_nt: TGCAGCGTTGAAGGTTCGGACAGGACGAACACTGAAGCTTTCTTT
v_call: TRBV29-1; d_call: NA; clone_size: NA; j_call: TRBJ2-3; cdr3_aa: CSPQLGDTQYF; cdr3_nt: TGCAGCCCGCAGTTAGGTGATACGCAGTATTTT
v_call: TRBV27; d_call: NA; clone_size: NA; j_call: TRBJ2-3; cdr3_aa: CASSSPRQQRADTQYF; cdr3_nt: TGTGCCAGCAGTTCCCCCCGGCAGCAGCGGGCAGATACGCAGTATTTT
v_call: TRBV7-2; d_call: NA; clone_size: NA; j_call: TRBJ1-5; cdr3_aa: CASSLGDRLGYEPQHF; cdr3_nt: TGTGCCAGCAGCTTAGGCGACAGGTTGGGGTATGAGCCCCAGCATTTT
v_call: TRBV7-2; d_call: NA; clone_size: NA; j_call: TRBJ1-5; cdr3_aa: CASSLARDQPQHF; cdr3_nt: TGTGCCAGCAGCTTAGCCAGGGATCAGCCCCAGCATTTT
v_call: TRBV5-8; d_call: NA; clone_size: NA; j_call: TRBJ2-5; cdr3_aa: CASSTGPTQETQYF; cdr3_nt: TGTGCCAGCAGCACGGGACCGACACAAGAGACCCAGTACTTC
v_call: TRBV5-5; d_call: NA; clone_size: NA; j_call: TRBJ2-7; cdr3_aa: CASSPEVGTREQYF; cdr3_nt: TGTGCCAGCAGCCCGGAGGTTGGGACACGCGAGCAGTACTTC
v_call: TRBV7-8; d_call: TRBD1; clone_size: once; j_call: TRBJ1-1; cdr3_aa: CASRGQLNTEAFF; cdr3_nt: TGTGCCAGCAGGGGACAGTTGAACACTGAAGCTTTCTTT
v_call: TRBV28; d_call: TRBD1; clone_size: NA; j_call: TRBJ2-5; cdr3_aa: CASSLGQGSATQYF; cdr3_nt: TGTGCCAGCAGTTTGGGACAGGGGTCGGCGACCCAGTACTTC
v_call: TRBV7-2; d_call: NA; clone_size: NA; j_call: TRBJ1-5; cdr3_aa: CASSLAAGYSNQPQHF; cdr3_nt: TGTGCCAGCAGCTTAGCAGCAGGGTATAGCAATCAGCCCCAGCATTTT
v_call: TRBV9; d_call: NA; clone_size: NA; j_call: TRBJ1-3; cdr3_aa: CASSNPLQGLGMGNTIYF; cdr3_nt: TGTGCCAGCAGCAACCCTCTTCAGGGGTTGGGGATGGGAAACACCATATATTTT
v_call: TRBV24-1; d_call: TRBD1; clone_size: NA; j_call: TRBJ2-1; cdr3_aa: CATEGTGAGQDQFF; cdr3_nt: TGTGCCACCGAAGGGACAGGGGCCGGCCAAGATCAGTTCTTC
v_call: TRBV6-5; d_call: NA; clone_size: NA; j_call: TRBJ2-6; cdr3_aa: CASTLGSSGANVLTF; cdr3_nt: TGTGCCAGCACCCTCGGGTCCTCTGGGGCCAACGTCCTGACTTTC
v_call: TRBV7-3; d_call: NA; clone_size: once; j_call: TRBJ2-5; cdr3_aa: CASRLNQETQYF; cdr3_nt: TGTGCCAGCAGGTTAAACCAAGAGACCCAGTACTTC
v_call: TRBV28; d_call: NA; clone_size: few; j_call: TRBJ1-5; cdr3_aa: CASSLVRRNQPQHF; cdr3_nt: TGTGCCAGCAGTTTAGTCAGAAGAAATCAGCCCCAGCATTTT
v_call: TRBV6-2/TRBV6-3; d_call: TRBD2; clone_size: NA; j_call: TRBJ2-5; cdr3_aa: CASSYGPSGDRETQYF; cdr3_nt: TGTGCCAGCAGTTACGGGCCTAGCGGGGACAGAGAGACCCAGTACTTC
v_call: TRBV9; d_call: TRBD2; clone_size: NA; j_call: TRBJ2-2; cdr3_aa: CASSAGLAGGSNTGELFF; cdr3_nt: TGTGCCAGCAGCGCCGGACTAGCGGGAGGGTCGAACACCGGGGAGCTGTTTTTT
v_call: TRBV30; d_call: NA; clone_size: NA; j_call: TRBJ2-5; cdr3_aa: CAWSLPGTQYF; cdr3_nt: TGTGCCTGGAGTCTACCGGGGACCCAGTACTTC
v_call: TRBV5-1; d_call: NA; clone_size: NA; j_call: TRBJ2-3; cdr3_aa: CANRLGRSTDTQYF; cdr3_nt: TGCGCCAACAGGCTGGGTAGGAGCACAGATACGCAGTATTTT
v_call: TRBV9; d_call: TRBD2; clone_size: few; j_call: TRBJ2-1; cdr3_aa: CASSAPGVAGYNEQFF; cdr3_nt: TGTGCCAGCAGCGCCCCCGGGGTAGCGGGCTACAATGAGCAGTTCTTC